The 29 T cell receptor beta chains given below trace back to one sample, sequenced in a study of blood T cells in healthy people across ages (dated by TCRdb to 2013 to 2016). Library method: 5' RACE. Sequenced using an Illumina HiSeq 2500. A second roughly 7 to 12 cycle PCR used a sample-barcoded 5' primer and a J-beta primer mix. TCRdb reanalyzed the raw reads on its own, using fastp at Q25 for trimming and MiXCR for clone calling, and kept in-frame beta chains. Entries are consolidated by CDR3 protein sequence, retaining the most common genes and DNA. The sample table records 850,000 to 1,300,000 distinct CDR3 sequences; 40% to 55% of these occur just once. Approximately 19% of the sample rests with the top ten. The sample taken for sequencing was blood. These receptor sequences come from a woman aged 55-70 years in good health.

The rearrangement uses TRBV18 and TRBJ1-2, with 8 bases fitting TRBD1. The CDR3 has 17 amino acids. CDR1 and CDR2 from the germline V gene are KGHSH and LQKENI. V lost 3 bases to trimming and J lost 7 bases; unmatched junction nucleotides: 16. CDR3: CASSPTDRGRASAGYTF. Here the CDR3 DNA reads TGTGCCAGCTCACCGACTGACAGGGGCCGGGCATCGGCTGGCTACACCTTC.

The chain couples TRBV7-6 to TRBJ1-2; TRBD1 matches at 10 bases. Germline V gene lookup returns CDR1 SGHVS and CDR2 FNYEAQ. The V gene end was trimmed by 2 bases and the J gene end by 8 bases; junction bases not matched to a gene: 8. The CDR3 runs to 15 residues. As DNA, the CDR3 is TGTGCCAGCAGCTTACAGTCCGGGACAGGGGTCGGCTACACCTTC. It specifies CASSLQSGTGVGYTF.

This clonotype was counted only a few times. The CDR3 coding sequence is TGCGCCAGCAGCCCACGTCAGCTGGCCTACGAGCAGTACTTC. Protein: CASSPRQLAYEQYF. The V and J genes are TRBV4-1 and TRBJ2-7, with D uncertain. Between the trimmed V and J ends, which lost 4 bases and 2 bases, there was a span of 12 bases. This CDR3 spans 14 amino acids. Germline V gene data show CDR1 as MGHRA and CDR2 as YSYEKL.

In this sample, this clonotype turned up a few times. The chain recombines TRBV10-3 with TRBJ2-6; either TRBD1 or TRBD2 may fit D (6 bases each). The germline gives CDR1 ENHRY, CDR2 SYGVKD. Trimming pared 0 bases from V and 0 bases from J, leaving 12 bases between. This CDR3 is built from 18 residues. The CDR3 protein is CAISESGGRISGANVLTF. Here the CDR3 DNA reads TGTGCCATCAGTGAGTCCGGGGGCAGAATCTCTGGGGCCAACGTCCTGACTTTC.

This clonotype has only a few counts. This rearrangement joins TRBV18 to TRBJ1-2, with 12 bases matching TRBD1. The germline V gene encodes CDR1 KGHSH and CDR2 LQKENI. The CDR3 is made up of 18 amino acids. V lost 2 bases to trimming and J lost 2 bases; unmatched junction nucleotides: 9. The CDR3 loop reads CASSPTGTGGVGNYGYTF. In DNA form, the CDR3 reads TGTGCCAGCTCACCAACCGGGACAGGGGGCGTCGGGAACTATGGCTACACCTTC.

In the case of this clonotype: This may come from a read error, since a much larger clone is one base off. CDR3 coding DNA: TGTGCCGGCAGCCACGGGACTAGCGGCTACAATGAGCAGTTCTTC. Translated: CAGSHGTSGYNEQFF. The rearrangement joins TRBV6-1 to TRBJ2-1, with 11 bases identical to TRBD2. The CDR3 loop spans 15 amino acids. Germline lookup yields CDR1 MNHNS and CDR2 SASEGT.

The table lists this clonotype with a count of one. The chain employs TRBV10-3 and TRBJ2-1, with D tentatively TRBD1 (5 bases). The germline V gene encodes CDR1 ENHRY and CDR2 SYGVKD. V was pared by 0 bases and J by 9 bases, with 15 bases between. The CDR3 totals 15 residues. CDR3 coding DNA: TGTGCCATCAGTGAGTCATTGGACAATTTAGGTGAGCAGTTCTTC. Translated: CAISESLDNLGEQFF.

This clonotype was recorded a few times. V is TRBV20-1 and J is TRBJ2-7, with 7 nucleotides matching TRBD2. J gave up 3 bases and V 3 bases, and 2 bases lay outside the gene matches. The CDR3 totals 12 residues. Germline CDR1 and CDR2: DFQATT and SNEGSKA (reference sequence). CDR3 nucleotides: TGCAGTGCTAGCCCTAGCGGCTACGAGCAGTACTTC. This codes for CSASPSGYEQYF.

This clonotype turned up a few times. The J gene is TRBJ1-2, the V gene TRBV5-6, with no clear D. Germline lookup yields CDR1 SGHDT and CDR2 YYEEEE. CDR3 size: 13 residues. V dropped 0 bases and J dropped 7 bases, with 10 bases sitting between them. The CDR3 reads CASSLGQESGYTF. CDR3 in DNA: TGTGCCAGCAGCTTGGGGCAGGAAAGTGGCTACACCTTC. The full variable domain, in which reference TRBV5-6 and TRBJ1-2 provide the parts outside the CDR3, is DAGVTQSPTHLIKTRGQQVTLRCSPKSGHDTVSWYQQALGQGPQFIFQYYEEEERQRGNFPDRFSGHQFPNYSSELNVNALLLGDSALYLCASSLGQESGYTFGSGTRLTVV.

The rearrangement joins TRBV15 to TRBJ2-5; 10 positions agree with TRBD2. V shed 1 base and J 11 bases; nucleotides not matched to a gene: 7. CDR1 and CDR2 from the germline V gene are LNHNV and YYDKDF (reference sequence). The CDR3 length is 14 residues. This CDR3 is CATSRGGSGRLQYF. The CDR3 DNA sequence: TGTGCCACCAGCAGAGGAGGTAGCGGGAGGTTGCAGTACTTC.

This clonotype was counted ten times or more. The V gene is TRBV28, the J gene TRBJ2-5; no definite D call. The CDR3 loop spans 13 amino acids. V was shortened by 4 bases and J by 5 bases, with 11 bases between the two germline ends. In germline, CDR1 is MDHEN, CDR2 SYDVKM. The CDR3 region has the DNA TGTGCCAGCAGTTCAAGTAAAGGGGAGACCCAGTACTTC. Translated, it gives CASSSSKGETQYF. The full variable domain, completed using reference TRBV28 and TRBJ2-5, is DVKVTQSSRYLVKRTGEKVFLECVQDMDHENMFWYRQDPGLGLRLIYFSYDVKMKEKGDIPEGYSVSREKKERFSLILESASTNQTSMYLCASSSSKGETQYFGPGTRLLVL.

This clonotype was found a few times. The chain has TRBV12-3 or TRBV12-4 and TRBJ2-7; tentative D call: TRBD2 (6 bases). The end of the DNA aligns better with TRBJ2-5, so the J call may be wrong. There are 13 residues in the CDR3. The DNA for the CDR3 is TGTGCCAGCAGTCTAGGACTATATGGGACCCAGTACTTC. It codes for CASSLGLYGTQYF.

This clonotype is a singleton in its sample. The CDR3 loop is CASSYSVLARAGELFF. In nucleotides, the CDR3 is TGTGCCAGCAGTTACTCAGTACTAGCAAGGGCCGGGGAGCTGTTTTTT. This chain links TRBV6-5 with TRBJ2-2, with a weak D call TRBD2 (6 bases). There are 16 residues in the CDR3. Germline CDR1 is MNHEY and CDR2 is SVGAGI. The V and J ends lost 0 bases and 6 bases respectively, with 14 bases between them.

This clonotype is a singleton in its sample. The chain combines TRBV29-1 with TRBJ2-1, with D possibly being TRBD1 (5 bases). The germline V gene has CDR1 SQVTM and CDR2 ANQGSEA. This CDR3 region has 11 residues. The CDR3 protein is CTVRAHNEQFF. For the CDR3, the DNA is TGCACCGTCAGGGCCCACAATGAGCAGTTCTTC.

In its sample, this clonotype was seen a few times. The gene calls are TRBV28 and TRBJ2-7; D remains unclear. The V gene lost 7 bases and the J gene lost 2 bases, with 12 bases spanning the gap. The CDR3 covers 13 residues. Germline CDR1 and CDR2: MDHEN and SYDVKM. The CDR3 reads CASTLAHPYEQYF. As DNA, the CDR3 is TGTGCCAGCACCCTGGCCCACCCCTACGAGCAGTACTTC.

This sequence joins TRBV25-1 and TRBJ1-1; D perhaps matches TRBD1 (6 bases). Germline CDR1 and CDR2: MGHDK and SYGVNS. CDR3 size: 14 residues. Trimming left V 2 bases short and J 6 bases short, with 13 bases between. CDR3 in DNA: TGTGCCAGCAGTGAACAGGGGTGGAGGCCTGAAGCTTTCTTT. It encodes CASSEQGWRPEAFF.

In its sample, this clonotype was seen many times. This chain links TRBV27 with TRBJ2-7; D possibly corresponds to TRBD2 (5 bases). V shed 6 bases and J shed 3 bases, with 18 bases lying between them. CDR3 length: 15 amino acids. CDR1 and CDR2 from the germline V gene are MNHEY and SMNVEV (reference sequence). The CDR3 is CASRKAEAGIYEQYF. The CDR3 DNA reads TGTGCCAGCAGAAAAGCGGAAGCCGGGATCTACGAGCAGTACTTC.

V and J are TRBV20-1 and TRBJ2-5; D possibly corresponds to TRBD2 (5 bases). Matching the DNA end better, TRBJ2-7 makes the J call doubtful. This CDR3 has 11 residues. The germline gives CDR1 DFQATT, CDR2 SNEGSKA (reference sequence). Here the CDR3 reads CSAELGIEQYF. Written as DNA, the CDR3 is TGCAGTGCTGAACTAGGGATCGAGCAGTACTTC.

This rearrangement joins TRBV20-1 to TRBJ2-7; 7 bases are shared with TRBD2. Trimming removed 5 bases from V and 0 bases from J; junction bases left unmatched: 7. CDR1 and CDR2 (germline): DFQATT, SNEGSKA (reference sequence). CDR3 length equals 14 residues. CDR3 sequence reads: CSAPLPGGSYEQYF. CDR3 in DNA: TGCAGTGCTCCTCTTCCGGGGGGCTCCTACGAGCAGTACTTC.

The sample holds a few counts of this clonotype. The chain joins TRBV15 to TRBJ1-5, with D possibly TRBD1 on 6 matching bases. V dropped 3 bases and J dropped 7 bases, with 19 bases sitting between them. The germline CDR1 and CDR2 sequences are LNHNV and YYDKDF (reference sequence). The CDR3 totals 16 residues. The chain's CDR3 is CATSSSTGTWHQPQHF. CDR3 coding DNA: TGTGCCACCAGCAGTAGCACAGGGACATGGCACCAGCCCCAGCATTTT.

V and J are TRBV20-1 and TRBJ1-5, with D uncertain. V was cut by 0 bases and J by 6 bases, with 6 bases left in between. This CDR3 spans 12 amino acids. The V gene's germline CDR1 is DFQATT and CDR2 SNEGSKA (reference sequence). For the CDR3, the DNA is TGCAGTGCTAGAGACTCGGGTCAGCCCCAGCATTTT. Its translation is CSARDSGQPQHF.

The chain is built from TRBV6-5 and TRBJ2-7; D is possibly TRBD1 (5 bases). Germline lookup yields CDR1 MNHEY and CDR2 SVGAGI. With 1 base removed from V and 4 bases from J, the gap between germline ends came to 20 bases. The CDR3 loop spans 17 amino acids. The CDR3 DNA follows: TGTGCCAGCAGTTACTTACCGCCAGGGCCACTGGGGTACGAGCAGTACTTC. Amino acid sequence: CASSYLPPGPLGYEQYF.

This clonotype came up a few times. The V gene is TRBV14, the J gene TRBJ2-6, with TRBD2 as a possible D gene (5 bases). This CDR3 spans 17 amino acids. Trimming pared 0 bases from V and 0 bases from J, leaving 9 bases between. Germline assignment: CDR1 SGHDN and CDR2 FVKESK. The CDR3 bases are TGTGCCAGCAGCCAAGATACGGGGAGCTCTGGGGCCAACGTCCTGACTTTC. This gives the protein CASSQDTGSSGANVLTF.

V usage is TRBV9 and J usage is TRBJ2-3; 8 nucleotides agree with TRBD2. This CDR3 is built from 16 residues. The V segment lost 0 bases and the J segment 5 bases; nucleotides outside the gene matches: 8. Germline V gene lookup returns CDR1 SGDLS and CDR2 YYNGEE. CDR3 sequence reads: CASSVGASGSVDTQYF. DNA of the CDR3: TGTGCCAGCAGCGTAGGGGCCAGCGGGAGCGTAGATACGCAGTATTTT.

This clonotype was detected a few times. The chain combines TRBV28 with TRBJ2-7; the match to TRBD1 covers 9 bases. CDR1 MDHEN and CDR2 SYDVKM come from the germline V gene. This CDR3 contains 16 residues. J gave up 2 bases and V 5 bases, and 10 bases lay outside the gene matches. The CDR3 bases are TGTGCCAGCAGTCCAACGGACAGGGGAATCCCCTACGAGCAGTACTTC. This translates into CASSPTDRGIPYEQYF.

A few counts support this clonotype. The chain joins TRBV27 to TRBJ2-7; unclear D gene. The V gene lost 2 bases and the J gene lost 0 bases, with 8 bases spanning the gap. CDR3 length: 14 amino acids. CDR1 and CDR2 from the germline V gene are MNHEY and SMNVEV (reference sequence). In DNA, the CDR3 is TGTGCCAGCAGTTTAATAGACAACTCCTACGAGCAGTACTTC. Translation: CASSLIDNSYEQYF.

This sequence joins TRBV20-1 and TRBJ1-4; TRBD1 aligns across 8 bases. CDR3 size: 14 residues. From germline, CDR1 is DFQATT and CDR2 SNEGSKA (reference sequence). The junction had 6 bases not matched to a gene; V was cut back by 3 bases and J by 6 bases. As DNA, the CDR3 is TGCAGTGCTAGGCAGACAGGGGTTGATGAAAAACTGTTTTTT. Encoded protein: CSARQTGVDEKLFF.

The rearrangement uses TRBV29-1 and TRBJ1-2, with a tentative D call TRBD1 (5 bases). Germline CDR1 and CDR2: SQVTM and ANQGSEA. This CDR3 comprises 12 residues. The V end lost 4 bases, the J end lost 7 bases, and 13 bases lay between the germline ends. The CDR3: CSVVTGGSGYTF. The CDR3 nucleotides read TGCAGCGTTGTGACCGGGGGGAGTGGCTACACCTTC.

This clonotype was seen a few times. The chain is built from TRBV28 and TRBJ2-5; 10 bases map to TRBD2. This CDR3 has 21 amino acids. V gave up 1 base and J gave up 2 bases; unmatched junction bases: 19. The germline V gene has CDR1 MDHEN and CDR2 SYDVKM. CDR3 region: CASSLFWGKLAGGIGQETQYF. The CDR3 nucleotides read TGTGCCAGCAGTTTATTCTGGGGGAAATTAGCGGGAGGTATTGGGCAAGAGACCCAGTACTTC.